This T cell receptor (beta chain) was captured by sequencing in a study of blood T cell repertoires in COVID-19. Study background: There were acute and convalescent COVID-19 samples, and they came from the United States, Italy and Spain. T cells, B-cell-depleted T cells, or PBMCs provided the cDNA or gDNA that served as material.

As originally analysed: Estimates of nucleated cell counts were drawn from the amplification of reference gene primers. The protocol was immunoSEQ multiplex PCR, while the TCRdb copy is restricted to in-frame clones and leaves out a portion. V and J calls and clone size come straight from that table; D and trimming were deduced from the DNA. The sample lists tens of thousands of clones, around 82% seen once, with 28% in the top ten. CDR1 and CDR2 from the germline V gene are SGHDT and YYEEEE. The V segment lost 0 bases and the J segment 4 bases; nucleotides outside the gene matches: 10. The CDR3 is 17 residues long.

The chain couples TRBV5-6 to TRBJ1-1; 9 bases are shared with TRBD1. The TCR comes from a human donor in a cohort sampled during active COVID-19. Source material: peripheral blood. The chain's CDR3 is CASSLADRGLDGTEAFF. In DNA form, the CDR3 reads TGTGCCAGCAGCTTGGCGGACAGGGGATTAGACGGCACTGAAGCTTTCTTT.